The entry below describes one T cell receptor beta chain. Its cognate antigen has yet to be identified. No base quality information exists; no much larger clone differs at one position. The CDR3 regions of human TCRbeta chains were analyzed by immunosequencing. Regarding the original processing steps: TCRs in the repertoires were compared against a reference library of SARS-CoV-2-specific TCRs that had been generated with the MIRA antigen-specificity platform. Breadth was defined as the fraction of unique TCRs that were SARS-CoV-2-associated. Depth was defined as the fraction of total T cells that were SARS-CoV-2-associated. Using the MIRA data, each spike-specific TCR was assigned both to the spike region to which the TCR was reactive and to a CD4 or CD8 class. Log10-transformed breadth and depth values were compared by one-way ANOVA with Sidak's multiple comparisons tests. TCRdb retrieved this table from immuneACCESS and kept in-frame rearrangements only. Not all clones are present; in checked studies, unresolved V genes account for under half, and no reason is known for the remainder. The V and J calls and the clone size are those of that table, but D and trimming were determined from the DNA. In all, the sample holds about 84,000 clones, and about nine tenths of those were seen once. Around 10% of the sample rests with the top ten.

Interpreted using the paper, the time point label stands for: about 28 days (+/-7) after the second vaccine dose. AZD1222 recipients whose second dose came at about 4 weeks and those whose second dose came at about 12 weeks were combined into one group, since spike-specific TCR depth and breadth did not differ between the two schedules. The vaccinee samples were drawn from two UK trials, COV001 and COV002, one of which was a single-blind randomized controlled phase 2/3 trial testing AZD1222 (ChAdOx1 nCoV-19) in healthy adults. For TCRbeta chain sequencing, PBMC samples from trial participants were taken at day 0 and at day 28 after the second dose. The germline V gene gives CDR1 as MDHEN and CDR2 as SYDVKM. The V end gives up 4 bases and the J end 8 bases, leaving 9 bases in the junction not matched to a gene. The CDR3, from cysteine to phenylalanine, totals 15 residues. The entry retains the CDR3 DNA only, 45 bases that are in frame from base 1.

The sample originates from a study of T cell responses to AZD1222 COVID-19 vaccine (dated by TCRdb to the early 2020s). With respect to the entire study: A total of approximately 230 trial participants underwent TCR sequencing, of whom some 210 received two doses of AZD1222 and some 26 received two doses of the MenACWY control vaccine. Trial participants were enrolled by age into subgroups of 18-55, 56-69 and 70-plus years, and around 150, 28 and 57 TCR-sequenced participants, respectively, were included in these subgroups.

Points the paper makes about the study in general: Most participants were white British and females outnumbered males, and the authors suggested that clonal diversity may have been underestimated. Vaccine-associated CD4 TCRs spanned the whole spike protein, with dominant responses in regions 160-218 and 743-854. The 56-69-year group was small, and its depth increase did not reach significance, likely because of low power. Conclusions about previously exposed vaccinees are limited, since just five or six AZD1222 recipients were seropositive for SARS-CoV-2 at baseline. A significant rise in spike-specific TCR breadth and depth was observed after two AZD1222 doses relative to day 0 and relative to MenACWY recipients. Because no samples from the day 14 peak response were available, repertoires could be characterized only after the peak T cell response. Nearly half of unique spike-specific TCRs reportedly recognized epitopes outside regions mutated in the B.1.351 and B.1.1.7 variants.

The sample consisted of peripheral blood, taken 28 days after the second AZD1222 dose. This clonotype originated in an adult who received the AZD1222 COVID-19 vaccine. This receptor chain uses TRBV28 and TRBJ1-4; 8 junctional bases match TRBD1. Read as DNA, the sequence is TGTGCCAGCAGTTCCCTCTCAGGGGGCGGCGAAAAACTGTTTTTT. Its protein product is CASSSLSGGGEKLFF.